Listed below are T cell receptor beta chains from one sample, sequenced in a study of shared clonotypes between healthy human individuals. The table came from immunoSEQ multiplex PCR; TCRdb's copy has only in-frame clones and leaves some out. Of some 2.1 million clones in the sample, 80% to 95% were seen once. The sample was naive CD8+ T cells from PBMCs. These receptors were taken from a man in his late teens or twenties in good health. Some clones in this sample may be carry-over from other donors' samples. Both conserved end residues are part of each CDR3. D genes are given only for firm matches. Some rows have no size entry. The others give once, few or many, or a class for an expanded clone.

TRBV7-6	15	TRBJ1-2	NA	NA	CASSQAPGGANGYTF	TGTGCCAGCAGCCAGGCCCCCGGGGGCGCGAATGGCTACACCTTC
TRBV9	14	TRBJ2-3	NA	NA	CASSVAAGLDTQYF	TGTGCCAGCAGCGTAGCTGCAGGGTTAGATACGCAGTATTTT
TRBV30	15	TRBJ1-3	NA	NA	CAWSVSPGTGNTIYF	TGTGCCTGGAGTGTGTCTCCGGGGACTGGAAACACCATATATTTT
TRBV27	19	TRBJ2-2	NA	TRBD1	CASSPLLVRDRVEAGELFF	TGTGCCAGCAGTCCCCTACTCGTCCGGGACAGGGTCGAAGCCGGGGAGCTGTTTTTT
TRBV2	12	TRBJ2-7	NA	NA	CASTGRDREQYF	TGTGCCAGCACTGGGCGAGACCGCGAGCAGTACTTC
TRBV7-9	15	TRBJ2-2	NA	NA	CASSFLGQAIGELFF	TGTGCCAGCAGCTTTCTGGGGCAAGCCATCGGGGAGCTGTTTTTT
TRBV13	14	TRBJ2-5	once	NA	CASSSTVAQETQYF	TGTGCCAGCAGCTCGACGGTTGCCCAAGAGACCCAGTACTTC
TRBV7-7	15	TRBJ2-1	NA	NA	CASSLDGSRNNEQFF	TGTGCCAGCAGCTTAGACGGGAGTCGGAACAATGAGCAGTTCTTC
TRBV7-9	17	TRBJ1-2	NA	NA	CASSLALLGATNYGYTF	TGTGCCAGCAGCTTAGCGCTGTTAGGGGCGACTAACTATGGCTACACCTTC
TRBV4-1	19	TRBJ1-2	NA	NA	CASSQTQGNLNLANYGYTF	TGCGCCAGCAGCCAAACACAGGGCAATTTAAATCTCGCTAACTATGGCTACACCTTC
TRBV19	18	TRBJ1-5	NA	NA	CASSIAHHRQDSNQPQHF	TGTGCCAGTAGTATAGCCCACCATAGACAGGATAGCAATCAGCCCCAGCATTTT
TRBV27	12	TRBJ2-1	NA	TRBD2	CASSLAGVEQFF	TGTGCCAGCAGTTTGGCGGGGGTTGAGCAGTTCTTC
TRBV19	13	TRBJ2-3	NA	NA	CASKEQSTDTQYF	TGTGCCAGTAAGGAGCAGAGCACAGATACGCAGTATTTT
TRBV4-1	16	TRBJ2-2	NA	NA	CASSQARVAGAGELFF	TGCGCCAGCAGCCAAGCAAGGGTCGCAGGGGCCGGGGAGCTGTTTTTT
TRBV25-1	14	TRBJ2-7	once	TRBD2	CASQGLAGNYEQYF	TGTGCCAGCCAAGGACTAGCGGGAAACTACGAGCAGTACTTC
TRBV10-3	16	TRBJ2-1	NA	TRBD2	CAISESTSGAYNEQFF	TGTGCCATCAGTGAGTCGACTAGCGGGGCTTACAATGAGCAGTTCTTC
TRBV7-3	16	TRBJ2-1	NA	TRBD2	CASSLDPGGPYNEQFF	TGTGCCAGCAGCTTAGACCCGGGAGGGCCCTACAATGAGCAGTTCTTC
TRBV19	19	TRBJ2-7	once	TRBD2	CASSPSGTRGDETPYEQYF	TGTGCCAGTAGTCCCTCCGGGACTAGGGGCGACGAGACACCCTACGAGCAGTACTTC
TRBV2	17	TRBJ2-2	once	NA	CASTSSPGEHDTGELFF	TGTGCCAGCACCTCATCGCCAGGGGAGCATGACACCGGGGAGCTGTTTTTT
TRBV5-1	18	TRBJ1-3	NA	TRBD1	CASSLVSGDRDAGNTIYF	TGCGCCAGCAGCTTGGTTTCGGGGGACAGGGATGCTGGAAACACCATATATTTT
TRBV29-1	13	TRBJ1-1	NA	NA	CSVEIGLNTEAFF	TGCAGCGTTGAAATAGGGCTGAACACTGAAGCTTTCTTT
TRBV5-6	14	TRBJ2-4	NA	NA	CASSFGGSGNIQYF	TGTGCCAGCAGCTTCGGCGGGTCCGGAAACATTCAGTACTTC
TRBV13	14	TRBJ2-7	NA	NA	CASSLRLRTYEQYF	TGTGCCAGCAGCTTGCGGCTAAGAACCTACGAGCAGTACTTC
TRBV28	14	TRBJ1-1	NA	NA	CASGPEEGRAEAFF	TGTGCCAGCGGACCCGAGGAGGGGAGGGCTGAAGCTTTCTTT
TRBV28	14	TRBJ1-5	NA	TRBD1	CASMDRGRNQPQHF	TGTGCCAGCATGGACAGGGGCCGCAATCAGCCCCAGCATTTT
TRBV27	13	TRBJ1-4	NA	NA	CASSPTVVEKLFF	TGTGCCAGCAGTCCTACAGTCGTTGAAAAACTGTTTTTT
TRBV7-3	13	TRBJ2-3	once	NA	CASSSAGPDTQYF	TGTGCCAGCAGCTCAGCAGGTCCAGATACGCAGTATTTT
TRBV7-9	17	TRBJ1-1	NA	NA	CASSPRDGGVRSMGAFF	TGTGCCAGCAGCCCCCGGGACGGCGGCGTTCGATCTATGGGAGCTTTCTTT
TRBV15	15	TRBJ1-1	NA	NA	CATSRDISGLTEAFF	TGTGCCACCAGCAGAGATATCAGCGGTCTCACTGAAGCTTTCTTT
TRBV28	18	TRBJ2-3	NA	NA	CASSLRGSGLAFTDTQYF	TGTGCCAGCAGCCTAAGGGGGTCCGGGCTAGCCTTCACAGATACGCAGTATTTT
TRBV19	15	TRBJ2-2	NA	NA	CASTPLWGNTGELFF	TGTGCCAGTACCCCTCTTTGGGGGAACACCGGGGAGCTGTTTTTT
TRBV27	13	TRBJ2-7	NA	NA	CASSLTGAYEQYF	TGTGCCAGCAGTTTAACAGGAGCCTACGAGCAGTACTTC
TRBV2	12	TRBJ2-2	NA	NA	CASSQHTGELFF	TGTGCCAGCAGCCAACACACCGGGGAGCTGTTTTTT
TRBV27	14	TRBJ1-2	once	NA	CASRSRTGYYGYTF	TGTGCCAGCAGATCCCGAACAGGCTACTATGGCTACACCTTC
TRBV9	15	TRBJ1-3	NA	TRBD1	CASSPGTARRNTIYF	TGTGCCAGCAGCCCCGGGACAGCTCGTCGGAACACCATATATTTT
TRBV27	19	TRBJ2-5	NA	NA	CASSPPSRNRRAHQETQYF	TGTGCCAGCAGTCCTCCCTCTCGGAACAGACGAGCTCACCAAGAGACCCAGTACTTC
TRBV4-2	12	TRBJ2-3	NA	NA	CASSQDFSTQYF	TGTGCCAGCAGCCAAGATTTTAGTACGCAGTATTTT
TRBV14	14	TRBJ1-4	NA	NA	CASSPAATNEKLFF	TGTGCCAGCAGTCCAGCCGCAACTAATGAAAAACTGTTTTTT
TRBV7-9	15	TRBJ1-2	NA	NA	CASSLADGFNYGYTF	TGTGCCAGCAGCTTAGCCGACGGGTTTAACTATGGCTACACCTTC
TRBV7-8	17	TRBJ1-4	once	NA	CASSLVSGAATNEKLFF	TGTGCCAGCAGCTTAGTATCGGGGGCCGCAACTAATGAAAAACTGTTTTTT
TRBV7-9	15	TRBJ2-7	NA	TRBD2	CASSLWGGSSYEQYF	TGTGCCAGCAGCTTATGGGGGGGTAGCTCCTACGAGCAGTACTTC
TRBV10-2	15	TRBJ2-4	NA	NA	CASSDVLLAKNIQYF	TGCGCCAGCAGTGACGTCCTTCTAGCCAAAAACATTCAGTACTTC
TRBV14	16	TRBJ2-1	once	TRBD2	CASSPLAGESYNEQFF	TGTGCCAGCAGCCCGCTAGCGGGAGAGTCCTACAATGAGCAGTTCTTC
TRBV5-5	15	TRBJ2-5	NA	NA	CASSLGGAWGETQYF	TGTGCCAGCAGCTTGGGTGGGGCGTGGGGTGAGACCCAGTACTTC
TRBV29-1	14	TRBJ2-1	NA	TRBD2	CSVDSGSNVDEQFF	TGCAGCGTCGATAGCGGGAGTAATGTAGATGAGCAGTTCTTC
TRBV9	17	TRBJ2-1	NA	TRBD2	CASSSNILAGTYNEQFF	TGTGCCAGCAGCTCTAATATCCTAGCGGGAACTTACAATGAGCAGTTCTTC
TRBV5-1	21	TRBJ2-4	NA	TRBD2	CASSPWGTSGRARSDKNIQYF	TGCGCCAGCAGCCCATGGGGCACTAGCGGGAGGGCCCGGTCTGACAAAAACATTCAGTACTTC
TRBV23-1	15	TRBJ1-5	NA	NA	CASSQSEGGNQPQHF	TGCGCCAGCAGTCAATCGGAAGGGGGCAATCAGCCCCAGCATTTT
TRBV7-8	15	TRBJ2-4	NA	NA	CASSLGGSGLDIQYF	TGTGCCAGCAGCTTAGGAGGTTCAGGGTTGGACATTCAGTACTTC
TRBV7-9	12	TRBJ2-5	NA	TRBD2	CASSWGGETQYF	TGTGCCAGCAGCTGGGGAGGGGAGACCCAGTACTTC
TRBV27	15	TRBJ2-4	NA	NA	CASSPSPGQTNIQYF	TGTGCCAGCAGTCCCTCCCCGGGGCAGACAAACATTCAGTACTTC
TRBV12-5	16	TRBJ2-5	NA	TRBD1	CASGLGPGTGRETQYF	TGTGCTAGTGGTTTGGGCCCCGGGACAGGGAGAGAGACCCAGTACTTC
TRBV15	11	TRBJ2-2	NA	NA	CATSRTRELFF	TGTGCCACCAGCAGAACAAGGGAGCTGTTTTTT
TRBV7-6	15	TRBJ1-2	NA	NA	CASSPRATPNYGYTF	TGTGCCAGCAGCCCCCGGGCCACCCCTAACTATGGCTACACCTTC
TRBV18	12	TRBJ2-4	NA	NA	CASSPDRNIQYF	TGTGCCAGCTCCCCGGACAGAAACATTCAGTACTTC
TRBV15	13	TRBJ1-5	few	NA	CATSAQGARAQHF	TGTGCCACCAGCGCACAGGGAGCTCGGGCCCAGCATTTT
TRBV27	14	TRBJ2-1	NA	TRBD1	CASSLGTGFFGQFF	TGTGCCAGCAGTTTAGGGACAGGGTTTTTTGGGCAGTTCTTC
TRBV2	15	TRBJ1-4	NA	TRBD1	CASRPGQAQNEKLFF	TGTGCCAGCAGGCCCGGACAGGCTCAAAATGAAAAACTGTTTTTT
TRBV5-6	16	TRBJ2-1	NA	NA	CASSPGTSPTYNEQFF	TGTGCCAGCAGCCCCGGTACTAGCCCCACCTACAATGAGCAGTTCTTC
TRBV5-6	16	TRBJ2-7	NA	TRBD2	CASSLAGTSHSYEQYF	TGTGCCAGCAGCTTAGCCGGGACTAGCCACTCCTACGAGCAGTACTTC